These 32 T cell receptor beta chains were sequenced from one sample in a study of T cell changes during pregnancy in multiple sclerosis. Measured with immunoSEQ multiplex PCR; TCRdb has only the in-frame clones, and not every one. The data show 50,000 to 65,000 clones, approximately 93% seen once. This specimen consisted of CD8+ T cells from peripheral blood mononuclear cells, obtained in the second trimester of pregnancy. These receptors were taken from a female donor with multiple sclerosis, enrolled in a pregnancy study.

The chain couples TRBV6-5 to TRBJ2-1; the D gene is possibly TRBD2 (5 bases). Trimming stripped 5 bases from V and 8 bases from J, with 13 bases between. CDR1 is MNHEY, CDR2 SVGAGI, per germline. This CDR3 contains 13 residues. The CDR3 loop reads CASSPKLVDEQFF. CDR3 in DNA: TGTGCCAGCAGTCCAAAACTAGTTGATGAGCAGTTCTTC.

V usage is TRBV28 and J usage is TRBJ2-1; 8 nucleotides agree with TRBD2. The CDR3 totals 14 residues. The V segment lost 4 bases and the J segment 4 bases; nucleotides outside the gene matches: 3. Germline V lookup: CDR1 MDHEN, CDR2 SYDVKM. CDR3 nucleotide sequence: TGTGCCAGCAGTTCTGGACTAGCTTACAATGAGCAGTTCTTC. Its translation: CASSSGLAYNEQFF.

The V call is TRBV6-6, the J call TRBJ1-2; TRBD1 matches at 7 bases. Germline V gene sequence: CDR1 MNHNY, CDR2 SVGAGI (reference sequence). The V and J ends lost 6 bases and 5 bases, in that order; junction bases with no gene match: 12. The CDR3 is 15 residues long. The CDR3 region has the DNA TGTGCCAGCAGGGCCGGGACAGTACTAGATTATGGCTACACCTTC. Translating gives CASRAGTVLDYGYTF.

The J gene is TRBJ2-1, the V gene TRBV10-2; 8 nucleotides match TRBD1. Trimming removed 6 bases from V and 12 bases from J; junction bases left unmatched: 7. The CDR3 extends over 12 amino acids. CDR1 and CDR2 (germline): WSHSY, SAAADI. For the CDR3, the DNA is TGCGCCAGCAGCCCGGGACAGGTCGGGCAGTTCTTC. Amino acid sequence: CASSPGQVGQFF.

The J gene is TRBJ2-1, the V gene TRBV5-4, with 10 bases fitting TRBD2. Germline CDR1 is SGHNT and CDR2 is YYREEE (reference sequence). There are 15 residues in the CDR3. With V trimmed by 2 bases and J by 10 bases, 9 bases remained unmatched. The CDR3 coding sequence is TGTGCCAGCAGCTTAGCGGGAGGGGCTTTTGAGGAGCAGTTCTTC. Protein product: CASSLAGGAFEEQFF.

This rearrangement joins TRBV6-1 to TRBJ2-7; D remains ambiguous. From germline, CDR1 is MNHNS and CDR2 SASEGT. This CDR3 is 9 amino acids long. Trimming left V 8 bases short and J 5 bases short, with 4 bases between. The CDR3 protein is CASSDEQYF. The CDR3 region has the DNA TGTGCCAGCTCTGACGAGCAGTACTTC.

This clone was observed a single time. The chain has TRBV28 and TRBJ1-1; no definite D call. CDR1 and CDR2 (germline): MDHEN, SYDVKM. Trimming cost V 8 bases and J 1 base, with 11 bases left between them. This CDR3 is built from 13 residues. The CDR3 reads CASGTGRNTEAFF. CDR3 nucleotide sequence: TGTGCCAGCGGTACGGGGAGGAACACTGAAGCTTTCTTT.

V gene TRBV7-9 combines with J gene TRBJ1-1; 8 bases are a match to TRBD1. V dropped 4 bases and J dropped 8; count of bases not matched to a gene: 9. In germline, CDR1 is SEHNR, CDR2 FQNEAQ (reference sequence). This CDR3 region has 14 residues. The CDR3 coding sequence is TGTGCCAGCAGCTCGGGACAGGCAAGGGAGGAAGCTTTCTTT. Translated, it gives CASSSGQAREEAFF. The variable domain in full, with the rest retrieved from reference TRBV7-9 and TRBJ1-1, is DTGVSQNPRHKITKRGQNVTFRCDPISEHNRLYWYRQTLGQGPEFLTYFQNEAQLEKSRLLSDRFSAERPKGSFSTLEIQRTEQGDSAMYLCASSSGQAREEAFFGQGTRLTVV.

This chain uses TRBV28 with TRBJ2-3; 9 bases line up with TRBD1. This CDR3 contains 16 residues. Germline lookup yields CDR1 MDHEN and CDR2 SYDVKM. With V trimmed by 5 bases and J by 3 bases, 9 bases remained unmatched. CDR3 in DNA: TGTGCCAGCAGTCTCACCGGGACAGGGTTAACAGATACGCAGTATTTT. This codes for CASSLTGTGLTDTQYF.

The CDR3, as DNA: TGTGCCAGCAGTTTACAAGGGGGCGTTCAGCCCCAGCATTTT. It yields the protein CASSLQGGVQPQHF. The chain employs TRBV27 and TRBJ1-5; 7 positions agree with TRBD1. Germline V CDR1 and CDR2: MNHEY, SMNVEV (reference sequence). The V and J ends lost 2 bases and 6 bases, in that order; junction bases with no gene match: 4. The CDR3 loop spans 14 amino acids.

The chain links TRBV5-1 to TRBJ2-3; no definite D call. V was clipped by 2 bases and J by 5 bases, with 15 bases between them. The CDR3 covers 15 residues. Germline CDR1 reads SGHRS; CDR2 reads YFSETQ. In DNA, the CDR3 is TGCGCCAGCAGCTTATTTTCAACTCCGGTAGATACGCAGTATTTT. Residues: CASSLFSTPVDTQYF.

This clone was observed a few times. The chain joins TRBV30 to TRBJ2-2, with a weak D call TRBD2 (5 bases). The CDR3 spans 13 residues. The germline CDR1 and CDR2 sequences are GTSNPN and SVGIG (reference sequence). V gave up 6 bases and J gave up 2 bases, with 10 bases separating them. Here the CDR3 reads CACGLANTGELFF. The CDR3 coding sequence is TGTGCCTGCGGGCTAGCCAACACCGGGGAGCTGTTTTTT. The variable domain in full, with the rest retrieved from reference TRBV30 and TRBJ2-2, is SQTIHQWPATLVQPVGSPLSLECTVEGTSNPNLYWYRQAAGRGLQLLFYSVGIGQISSEVPQNLSASRPQDRQFILSSKKLLLSDSGFYLCACGLANTGELFFGEGSRLTVL.

V is TRBV10-3 and J is TRBJ2-3; D ambiguous. The CDR3 contains 11 residues. V dropped 9 bases and J dropped 4 bases, with 8 bases sitting between them. Germline V lookup: CDR1 ENHRY, CDR2 SYGVKD. The CDR3 DNA reads as TGTGCCATTAGTTTCGCAGATACGCAGTATTTT. This sequence encodes CAISFADTQYF.

The rearrangement uses TRBV4-3 and TRBJ2-7, with 7 bases fitting TRBD2. V was pared by 4 bases and J by 5 bases, with 8 bases of the junction left unmatched. This CDR3 region has 14 residues. Germline assignment: CDR1 LGHNA and CDR2 YSLEER. CDR3 DNA: TGCGCCAGCAGCCCAATAGCGGGCGGCAACGAGCAGTACTTC. This codes for CASSPIAGGNEQYF.

V and J are TRBV5-1 and TRBJ2-1; 9 bases are a match to TRBD1. V trimming: 3 bases; J trimming: 1 base; junction bases outside the gene matches: 14. Germline-derived CDR1 and CDR2 are SGHRS and YFSETQ. The CDR3 loop spans 19 amino acids. CDR3 in amino acids: CASSSPGTGSISSYNEQFF. DNA of the CDR3: TGCGCCAGCAGCTCACCGGGGACAGGGTCTATTTCGTCCTACAATGAGCAGTTCTTC.

The chain is built from TRBV7-9 and TRBJ1-2; the match to TRBD1 covers 12 bases. The V gene's germline CDR1 is SEHNR and CDR2 FQNEAQ (reference sequence). J gave up 5 bases and V 5 bases, and 6 bases lay outside the gene matches. The CDR3 totals 15 residues. The CDR3 is CASSARDRGPYGYTF. CDR3 sequence (DNA): TGTGCCAGCAGCGCTCGGGACAGGGGGCCTTATGGCTACACCTTC.

This chain connects TRBV27 to TRBJ2-7; 7 nucleotides align to TRBD1. The length of the CDR3 is 14 residues. The J segment lost 5 bases and the V segment lost 2 bases, leaving 6 bases of the junction unmatched. Germline V gene data show CDR1 as MNHEY and CDR2 as SMNVEV (reference sequence). CDR3 protein: CASSLPGQVNEQYF. CDR3 DNA: TGTGCCAGCAGTTTACCAGGACAGGTCAACGAGCAGTACTTC.

The chain recombines TRBV11-2 with TRBJ2-3; 11 bases line up with TRBD2. CDR1 SGHAT and CDR2 FQNNGV come from the germline V gene. The CDR3 has 16 residues. Germline trimming cut 6 bases from V and 5 bases from J; bases unmatched to any gene: 10. The DNA for the CDR3 is TGTGCCAGCAGGCCGATAGCGGGAGGGCGCGGAGATACGCAGTATTTT. Its translation is CASRPIAGGRGDTQYF. The full variable domain, its missing parts supplied by reference TRBV11-2 and TRBJ2-3, is EAGVAQSPRYKIIEKRQSVAFWCNPISGHATLYWYQQILGQGPKLLIQFQNNGVVDDSQLPKDRFSAERLKGVDSTLKIQPAKLEDSAVYLCASRPIAGGRGDTQYFGPGTRLTVL.

The chain joins TRBV5-6 to TRBJ2-5; 7 bases map to TRBD2. This CDR3 contains 15 residues. Germline values: CDR1 SGHDT, CDR2 YYEEEE. V trimming: 0 bases; J trimming: 4 bases; junction bases outside the gene matches: 6. The CDR3 region is CASSLGGGRGETQYF. The CDR3 DNA reads TGTGCCAGCAGCTTGGGGGGGGGTCGAGGAGAGACCCAGTACTTC.

V and J are TRBV11-2 and TRBJ2-2; TRBD1 matches 8 bases. With 2 bases clipped from V and 3 bases from J, the junction kept 8 bases outside the gene matches. This CDR3 has 17 amino acids. The germline V gene has CDR1 SGHAT and CDR2 FQNNGV. The CDR3 reads CASSLRKTGVHTGELFF. DNA of the CDR3: TGTGCCAGCAGCTTAAGAAAGACAGGGGTCCACACCGGGGAGCTGTTTTTT.

The V gene is TRBV27, the J gene TRBJ2-7, with D perhaps matching TRBD2 (5 bases). CDR3 length: 15 residues. Trimming took off 2 bases at V and 0 bases at J, with 11 bases between the two ends. CDR1 is MNHEY and CDR2 is SMNVEV in the germline V gene (reference sequence). CDR3 region: CASSLLRGHSYEQYF. DNA of the CDR3: TGTGCCAGCAGTTTACTTCGGGGTCACTCCTACGAGCAGTACTTC.

V gene TRBV5-8 combines with J gene TRBJ2-7; D possibly corresponds to TRBD1 (5 bases). This CDR3 spans 14 amino acids. V lost 0 bases and J 2 bases, leaving 9 bases between the germline ends. The V gene's germline CDR1 is SGHTS and CDR2 YDEGEE. CDR3 residues: CASSLDQGTYEQYF. The DNA for the CDR3 is TGTGCCAGCAGCTTGGACCAGGGAACCTACGAGCAGTACTTC. Full variable domain (outside the CDR3, taken from reference TRBV5-8 and TRBJ2-7): EAGVTQSPTHLIKTRGQQATLRCSPISGHTSVYWYQQALGLGLQFLLWYDEGEERNRGNFPPRFSGRQFPNYSSELNVNALELEDSALYLCASSLDQGTYEQYFGPGTRLTVT.

The chain couples TRBV9 to TRBJ1-3, with TRBD1 matching 9 bases. Germline V gene lookup returns CDR1 SGDLS and CDR2 YYNGEE. This CDR3 is 17 amino acids long. V trimming: 4 bases; J trimming: 0 bases; junction bases outside the gene matches: 8. The CDR3, as DNA: TGTGCCAGCAGCCCGTGGACAGGGGCGAACTCTGGAAACACCATATATTTT. It codes for CASSPWTGANSGNTIYF.

The chain joins TRBV14 to TRBJ2-1; 10 bases align to TRBD2. Germline V gene lookup returns CDR1 SGHDN and CDR2 FVKESK. The CDR3 is 15 residues long. After removal of 3 bases from V and 4 bases from J, the junction contained 3 bases not matched to a gene. The CDR3 here is CASSHNSGGYNEQFF. In nucleotides, the CDR3 is TGTGCCAGCAGCCATAATAGCGGGGGGTACAATGAGCAGTTCTTC. Filled out from reference TRBV14 and TRBJ2-1, the complete variable domain reads EAGVTQFPSHSVIEKGQTVTLRCDPISGHDNLYWYRRVMGKEIKFLLHFVKESKQDESGMPNNRFLAERTGGTYSTLKVQPAELEDSGVYFCASSHNSGGYNEQFFGPGTRLTVL.

The sample holds one count of this clone. The V gene is TRBV19, the J gene TRBJ1-5, with TRBD1 matching 9 bases. The CDR3 length is 15 residues. Germline V gene sequence: CDR1 LNHDA, CDR2 SQIVND (reference sequence). The V gene end was trimmed by 4 bases and the J gene end by 2 bases; junction bases not matched to a gene: 3. The CDR3 DNA sequence: TGTGCCAGTAGTAACAGGGGGCTGGGCAATCAGCCCCAGCATTTT. Its translation is CASSNRGLGNQPQHF.

V usage is TRBV10-3 and J usage is TRBJ1-2; tentatively, D is TRBD1 (5 bases). Trimming cost V 6 bases and J 3 bases, with 20 bases left between them. This CDR3 spans 16 amino acids. The V gene's germline CDR1 is ENHRY and CDR2 SYGVKD. The CDR3 DNA follows: TGTGCCATCAGACTAGCGGGACCACTGACTTACTATGGCTACACCTTC. This translates into CAIRLAGPLTYYGYTF.

This CDR3 is CASSLTVNTEAFF. CDR3 DNA sequence: TGCGCCAGCAGCTTGACGGTGAACACTGAAGCTTTCTTT. This chain uses TRBV5-1 with TRBJ1-1; D remains unclear. This CDR3 spans 13 amino acids. Trimming pared 1 base from V and 0 bases from J, leaving 4 bases between. Germline CDR1 SGHRS, CDR2 YFSETQ.

This chain links TRBV11-2 with TRBJ2-1, with D tentatively TRBD1 (6 bases). The CDR3 has 15 residues. Germline CDR1 SGHAT, CDR2 FQNNGV. V lost 1 base to trimming and J lost 8 bases, with 15 bases between them. The CDR3 sequence is CASSLAGRGEDEQFF. The DNA for the CDR3 is TGTGCCAGCAGCTTAGCCGGCAGGGGCGAGGATGAGCAGTTCTTC. Full variable domain (outside the CDR3, taken from reference TRBV11-2 and TRBJ2-1): EAGVAQSPRYKIIEKRQSVAFWCNPISGHATLYWYQQILGQGPKLLIQFQNNGVVDDSQLPKDRFSAERLKGVDSTLKIQPAKLEDSAVYLCASSLAGRGEDEQFFGPGTRLTVL.

This sequence joins TRBV29-1 and TRBJ2-7; TRBD1 aligns across 7 bases. The CDR3 covers 12 residues. Germline assignment: CDR1 SQVTM and CDR2 ANQGSEA. The trim removed 4 bases at V and 1 base at J, leaving 1 base unmatched. In DNA, the CDR3 is TGCAGCGTTGTGGGACAGTCCTACGAGCAGTACTTC. This translates into CSVVGQSYEQYF.

This chain links TRBV7-6 with TRBJ2-7, with D possibly TRBD1 on 6 matching bases. Trimming removed 7 bases from V and 0 bases from J, with 10 bases in between. This CDR3 comprises 13 residues. Germline loops: CDR1 SGHVS, CDR2 FNYEAQ. The CDR3 reads CASNIGGSYEQYF. CDR3 DNA: TGTGCCAGCAACATAGGGGGCTCCTACGAGCAGTACTTC.

Notes on this clone: This sample also contains other DNA sequences that code for the same CDR3. The chain uses TRBV7-9 and TRBJ1-1; D is ambiguous. CDR1 SEHNR and CDR2 FQNEAQ come from the germline V gene (reference sequence). This CDR3 is built from 12 residues. The V end was cut by 1 base, the J end by 4 bases, with 4 bases between. Written as DNA, the CDR3 is TGTGCCAGCAGCTTAGGGAGCACTGAAGCTTTCTTT. Encoded protein: CASSLGSTEAFF.

The V call is TRBV5-1, the J call TRBJ2-1; 12 nucleotides line up with TRBD2. With 2 bases clipped from V and 7 bases from J, the junction kept 7 bases outside the gene matches. Germline CDR1 reads SGHRS; CDR2 reads YFSETQ. The CDR3 is 16 residues long. CDR3 in DNA: TGCGCCAGCAGCTTCCTACTAGCGGGAGGCGGGAATGAGCAGTTCTTC. This encodes CASSFLLAGGGNEQFF.